The 22 T cell receptor beta chains presented below share a single source sample, sequenced in a study of identical twins. TCRdb reprocessed the 5' RACE reads via MiXCR and lists one record per CDR3 protein. The data hold approximately 500,000 distinct CDR3 sequences, with about 16% observed a single time. The sample was also reused in another study, on yellow fever vaccine responses in identical twins.

Material: CD4+ T cells sorted from blood. These receptors all stem from a young woman in good health.

This chain links TRBV3-1 with TRBJ2-2, with a tentative D call TRBD1 (6 bases). The CDR3 extends over 18 amino acids. The V and J ends lost 4 bases and 1 base respectively, with 19 bases between them. CDR1 LGHDT and CDR2 YNNKEL come from the germline V gene (reference sequence). The CDR3 nucleotides are TGTGCCAGCAGCCTCTCGGTCAGAGGACAGAGGAACACCGGGGAGCTGTTTTTT. Translated: CASSLSVRGQRNTGELFF.

There are many counts of this clonotype. The chain carries TRBV15 and TRBJ1-5; D gene ambiguous. CDR1 is LNHNV and CDR2 is YYDKDF in the germline V gene (reference sequence). V lost 1 base and J 4 bases, leaving 5 bases between the germline ends. This CDR3 spans 13 amino acids. The CDR3 DNA reads TGTGCCACCAGCAGAGTGGGGAATCAGCCCCAGCATTTT. It encodes CATSRVGNQPQHF.

This chain connects TRBV10-3 to TRBJ2-2; 9 nucleotides match TRBD1. V dropped 6 bases and J dropped 6; count of bases not matched to a gene: 8. This CDR3 region has 15 residues. Germline CDR1 is ENHRY and CDR2 is SYGVKD. CDR3 protein: CAISGTGRRAGELFF. CDR3 DNA sequence: TGTGCCATCAGCGGGACAGGGAGAAGGGCCGGGGAGCTGTTTTTT.

This clonotype was found once. One end of the junction does not line up with germline, which may come from a read error. This chain joins TRBV4-2 and TRBJ2-1; TRBD1 matches at 9 bases. In germline, CDR1 is LGHNA, CDR2 YNFKEQ. The CDR3 is 15 residues long. The CDR3 DNA is TGTGCCAGCAGCCAGCCGGGACAGGGCTCGAATGAGAAGTTCTTC. It translates to CASSQPGQGSNEKFF.

This clonotype has just a few counts. The chain carries TRBV4-1 and TRBJ2-5; D perhaps matches TRBD2 (5 bases). This CDR3 comprises 15 residues. The V end lost 0 bases, the J end lost 0 bases, and 8 bases lay between the germline ends. Germline assignment: CDR1 MGHRA and CDR2 YSYEKL. CDR3 region: CASSQDRGYQETQYF. The CDR3 DNA reads TGCGCCAGCAGCCAAGATCGGGGTTACCAAGAGACCCAGTACTTC.

This clonotype has more than one count but fewer than ten. The chain employs TRBV2 and TRBJ2-2; 10 nucleotides align to TRBD2. The V gene's germline CDR1 is SNHLY and CDR2 FYNNEI. CDR3 length: 18 residues. V lost 7 bases, J lost 0 bases, and 11 bases stayed unmatched. The CDR3 coding sequence is TGTGCCAGCATGAGGCTAGCGGGAGTTCCCTCGAACACCGGGGAGCTGTTTTTT. This sequence encodes CASMRLAGVPSNTGELFF. The full variable domain, with the rest looked up from reference TRBV2 and TRBJ2-2, is EPEVTQTPSHQVTQMGQEVILRCVPISNHLYFYWYRQILGQKVEFLVSFYNNEISEKSEIFDDQFSVERPDGSNFTLKIRSTKLEDSAMYFCASMRLAGVPSNTGELFFGEGSRLTVL.

The chain recombines TRBV14 with TRBJ1-2; the D is unclear. This CDR3 region has 14 residues. The germline V and J ends were trimmed by 0 bases and 4 bases, with 9 bases remaining between them. Germline V gene data show CDR1 as SGHDN and CDR2 as FVKESK. The DNA for the CDR3 is TGTGCCAGCAGCCAAGATTCAGGCGCCTATGGCTACACCTTC. It codes for CASSQDSGAYGYTF. The whole variable domain, filled in from reference TRBV14 and TRBJ1-2, reads EAGVTQFPSHSVIEKGQTVTLRCDPISGHDNLYWYRRVMGKEIKFLLHFVKESKQDESGMPNNRFLAERTGGTYSTLKVQPAELEDSGVYFCASSQDSGAYGYTFGSGTRLTVV.

This clonotype was seen a handful of times. This chain uses TRBV3-1 with TRBJ2-7; D unresolved. Germline V gene lookup returns CDR1 LGHDT and CDR2 YNNKEL (reference sequence). The CDR3 consists of 15 residues. V lost 1 base and J 0 bases, leaving 10 bases between the germline ends. CDR3 region: CASSQGRKSSYEQYF. The CDR3 DNA reads TGTGCCAGCAGCCAAGGGCGGAAGAGCTCCTACGAGCAGTACTTC.

The chain employs TRBV3-1 and TRBJ2-3; TRBD2 matches 9 bases. J lost 0 bases, V lost 3 bases, and 19 bases had no gene match. The CDR3 totals 21 residues. Germline V gene sequence: CDR1 LGHDT, CDR2 YNNKEL (reference sequence). CDR3 sequence: CASSHTGLGWRGGLSTDTQYF. The DNA of the CDR3 is TGTGCCAGCAGCCACACAGGGTTGGGATGGCGGGGGGGCCTTAGCACAGATACGCAGTATTTT.

This clonotype was seen more than once but under ten times. The chain joins TRBV11-2 to TRBJ2-7; D is perhaps TRBD1 or TRBD2 (5 bases each). This CDR3 is built from 19 residues. Trimming shortened V by 5 bases and J by 0 bases, and 26 bases separated the two germline ends. Germline CDR1 is SGHAT and CDR2 is FQNNGV. Here the CDR3 DNA reads TGTGCCAGCAGCCCTAGCCCCCCTATGGGACGCTCAACCTCCTACGAGCAGTACTTC. Translating it yields CASSPSPPMGRSTSYEQYF.

This clonotype was picked up a small number of times. This sequence joins TRBV6-6 and TRBJ1-6, with TRBD1 matching over 7 bases. CDR1 MNHNY and CDR2 SVGAGI come from the germline V gene (reference sequence). The CDR3 sequence is 13 residues long. V was pared by 5 bases and J by 7 bases, with 2 bases of the junction left unmatched. Written as DNA, the CDR3 is TGTGCCAGCAGTGCACAGGGGAATTCACCCCTCCACTTT. This translates into CASSAQGNSPLHF.

This clonotype has a handful of counts. The CDR3 loop is CASSDQGGRSYEQYV. The CDR3 nucleotides are TGTGCCAGCAGTGATCAGGGCGGACGGTCCTACGAGCAGTACGTC. The gene calls are TRBV6-1 and TRBJ2-7; D is possibly TRBD1 (5 bases). Trimming pared 3 bases from V and 1 base from J, leaving 13 bases between. The CDR3 is made up of 15 amino acids. Germline CDR1 reads MNHNS; CDR2 reads SASEGT.

This clonotype was detected only a few times. The chain couples TRBV5-1 to TRBJ1-2, with 7 bases identical to TRBD1. The ends lost 4 bases at V and 1 base at J; junction bases unmatched: 4. The CDR3 runs 14 residues. Germline V gives CDR1 SGHRS, CDR2 YFSETQ. In DNA form, the CDR3 reads TGCGCCAGCAGCATGGGACAGATTAACTATGGCTACACCTTC. Translating gives CASSMGQINYGYTF.

This clonotype has just a few counts. The chain has TRBV11-2 and TRBJ1-2; 7 bases are shared with TRBD1. This CDR3 contains 16 residues. The germline CDR1 and CDR2 sequences are SGHAT and FQNNGV. V trimming: 1 base; J trimming: 0 bases; junction bases outside the gene matches: 5. The CDR3 DNA reads TGTGCCAGCAGCTTAGTCGCGGACAGGCCTAACTATGGCTACACCTTC. Translation gives CASSLVADRPNYGYTF. The full variable domain, in which reference TRBV11-2 and TRBJ1-2 provide the parts outside the CDR3, is EAGVAQSPRYKIIEKRQSVAFWCNPISGHATLYWYQQILGQGPKLLIQFQNNGVVDDSQLPKDRFSAERLKGVDSTLKIQPAKLEDSAVYLCASSLVADRPNYGYTFGSGTRLTVV.

This chain uses TRBV24-1 with TRBJ2-1, with D possibly being TRBD1 (7 bases). Germline CDR1 and CDR2: KGHDR and SFDVKD. The CDR3 sequence is 14 residues long. Trimming took 5 bases from V and 8 from J, leaving 15 bases between them. The CDR3 region has the DNA TGTGCCACCAGTGGGTCGGCCAGGGGGGATGAGCAGTTCTTC. This gives the protein CATSGSARGDEQFF.

This clonotype was seen only a few times. The chain links TRBV24-1 to TRBJ1-5; TRBD1 matches 7 bases. CDR3 length: 14 amino acids. V lost 7 bases, J lost 1 base, and 3 bases stayed unmatched. Germline values: CDR1 KGHDR, CDR2 SFDVKD. The CDR3 is CATSQGGSNQPQHF. The CDR3 DNA sequence: TGTGCCACCAGCCAGGGGGGGAGCAATCAGCCCCAGCATTTT.

This clonotype was detected only once. V is TRBV5-1 and J is TRBJ2-2, with D possibly TRBD2 on 6 matching bases. Germline V gene data show CDR1 as SGHRS and CDR2 as YFSETQ. The CDR3 is made up of 17 amino acids. V lost 4 bases and J lost 1, with 17 bases in between. Here the CDR3 DNA reads TGCGCCAGCAGCCCATGGTCGGGACTTGGGAACACCGGGGAGCTGTTTTTT. Protein: CASSPWSGLGNTGELFF.

This chain connects TRBV11-2 to TRBJ2-1, with no clear D. CDR1 is SGHAT and CDR2 is FQNNGV in the germline V gene. V was pared by 0 bases and J by 7 bases, with 13 bases between. The length of the CDR3 is 15 residues. The CDR3 loop is CASSLDPQRANEQFF. The DNA for the CDR3 is TGTGCCAGCAGCTTAGACCCCCAGCGCGCGAATGAGCAGTTCTTC.

This clonotype came up a few times. The V call is TRBV20-1, the J call TRBJ2-1; 12 bases are a match to TRBD1. The CDR3 is made up of 15 amino acids. V shed 2 bases and J 9 bases; nucleotides not matched to a gene: 8. The germline V gene has CDR1 DFQATT and CDR2 SNEGSKA (reference sequence). CDR3 amino acids: CSARFRDRGQSEQFF. The CDR3 DNA follows: TGCAGTGCTAGATTCCGGGACAGGGGGCAAAGTGAGCAGTTCTTC.

This clonotype was counted between two and nine times. This rearrangement joins TRBV5-1 to TRBJ2-1, with a tentative D call TRBD2 (7 bases). Trimming cost V 0 bases and J 5 bases, with 15 bases left between them. This CDR3 is 16 amino acids long. Germline V CDR1 and CDR2: SGHRS, YFSETQ. Here the CDR3 DNA reads TGCGCCAGCAGCTTGGGAGGGGGGGGCCCCCACAATGAGCAGTTCTTC. Its translation is CASSLGGGGPHNEQFF.

V usage is TRBV6-5 and J usage is TRBJ2-1; 14 bases match TRBD2. Germline V gene lookup returns CDR1 MNHEY and CDR2 SVGAGI. The junction had 5 bases not matched to a gene; V was cut back by 2 bases and J by 8 bases. This CDR3 spans 16 amino acids. The CDR3 nucleotides read TGTGCCAGCAGTTACCCCGGGACTAGCGGGGGCGATGAGCAGTTCTTC. Translated: CASSYPGTSGGDEQFF.

There are a few counts of this clonotype. This chain joins TRBV11-2 and TRBJ2-7; 9 bases are shared with TRBD1. The ends lost 6 bases at V and 3 bases at J; junction bases unmatched: 6. CDR3 length: 14 amino acids. Germline assignment: CDR1 SGHAT and CDR2 FQNNGV. The CDR3 bases are TGTGCCAGCAGACAGGGACAGGGTTTCTACGAGCAGTACGTC. Its protein product is CASRQGQGFYEQYV.